This is a list of T cell receptor beta chains from one sample in a study of blood T cell repertoires in COVID-19. Profiled with immunoSEQ multiplex PCR; TCRdb holds only in-frame clones, not every one. This table has about 98,000 clones, around 82% appearing once. Sequenced sample: peripheral blood. The origin of the receptors is an older man with active or convalescent COVID-19. Both conserved end residues are part of each CDR3. The D gene is left open where the match is weak. Not all rows give a size; the values are once, few, many and, for expanded clones, a class.

d_call j_call v_call clone_size cdr3_aa cdr3_nt
TRBD2 TRBJ2-7 TRBV5-1 NA CASSLTVGLGSYEQYF TGCGCCAGCAGCTTGACCGTGGGACTAGGGTCCTACGAGCAGTACTTC
NA TRBJ2-7 TRBV11-3 NA CASSTTYEQYF TGTGCCAGCAGCACAACGTACGAGCAGTACTTC
TRBD2 TRBJ2-7 TRBV5-1 NA CASSFGGGAVEQYF TGCGCCAGCAGCTTCGGCGGGGGGGCCGTGGAGCAGTACTTC
NA TRBJ2-7 TRBV7-9 few CASSPGGDRLSSYEQYF TGTGCCAGCAGCCCAGGGGGGGACAGGCTGAGCTCCTACGAGCAGTACTTC
TRBD1 TRBJ2-7 TRBV27 NA CASSFLGTGNYEQYF TGTGCCAGCAGTTTCCTTGGGACAGGGAACTACGAGCAGTACTTC
TRBD1 TRBJ1-1 TRBV4-1 NA CASSQIRGRGDTEAFF TGCGCCAGCAGCCAGATTAGGGGGCGCGGGGACACTGAAGCTTTCTTT
TRBD1 TRBJ2-1 TRBV7-9 few CASSATGTGMAEQFF TGTGCCAGCAGCGCCACCGGGACAGGGATGGCTGAGCAGTTCTTC
NA TRBJ2-3 TRBV19 NA CASTVGDTQYF TGTGCCAGTACCGTCGGAGATACGCAGTATTTT
NA TRBJ1-4 TRBV18 NA CASSPTGTGGEKLFF TGTGCCAGCTCACCGACAGGTACGGGCGGAGAAAAACTGTTTTTT
NA TRBJ1-4 TRBV4-1 NA CASSQAMGLERLFF TGCGCCAGCAGCCAAGCGATGGGGCTGGAGAGACTGTTTTTT
NA TRBJ1-5 TRBV5-8 NA CASSFGGGTQPQHF TGTGCCAGCAGCTTCGGGGGGGGCACTCAGCCCCAGCATTTT
TRBD2 TRBJ2-1 TRBV11-3 NA CASSLSGGIRNDEQFF TGTGCCAGCAGCCTGAGCGGGGGTATTCGTAACGATGAGCAGTTCTTC
NA TRBJ2-7 TRBV23-1 NA CASSQGRVWEQYF TGCGCCAGCAGTCAGGGCAGGGTATGGGAGCAGTACTTC
TRBD2 TRBJ2-3 TRBV7-2 NA CASRSGLATDTQYF TGTGCCAGCAGATCGGGACTAGCCACAGATACGCAGTATTTT
TRBD1 TRBJ1-2 TRBV30 once CAWTKLWTGLGYGYTF TGTGCCTGGACCAAACTATGGACAGGCCTTGGTTATGGCTACACCTTC
NA TRBJ2-3 TRBV27 NA CASSPYATAAAFSTDTQYF TGTGCCAGCAGCCCGTATGCGACTGCAGCAGCCTTTAGCACAGATACGCAGTATTTT
NA TRBJ1-1 TRBV10-3 few CAISESIRLPKNTEAFF TGTGCCATCAGTGAGTCGATACGGTTACCGAAGAACACTGAAGCTTTCTTT
NA TRBJ2-2 TRBV7-3 once CASSLSTVNTGELFF TGTGCCAGCAGCTTAAGTACGGTGAACACCGGGGAGCTGTTTTTT
TRBD1 TRBJ2-7 TRBV27 NA CASRPGTGEYEQYF TGTGCCAGCAGACCAGGGACAGGGGAGTATGAGCAGTACTTC
TRBD1 TRBJ1-4 TRBV6-5 once CASSYAWDSGAGKLFF TGTGCCAGCAGTTACGCCTGGGACAGTGGTGCGGGAAAACTGTTTTTT
TRBD2 TRBJ2-3 TRBV6-6 NA CASSRRTSGGARTDTQYF TGTGCCAGCAGCCGACGGACTAGCGGGGGGGCCCGCACAGATACGCAGTATTTT
TRBD2 TRBJ2-7 TRBV5-5 NA CASSLDTSGGSYEQYF TGTGCCAGCAGCCTAGATACTAGCGGGGGTTCCTACGAGCAGTACTTC
NA TRBJ1-2 TRBV12-3/TRBV12-4 NA CASSFAVLGYTF TGTGCCAGCAGTTTCGCAGTCCTTGGCTACACCTTC
NA TRBJ2-1 TRBV7-2 NA CASSLIDRLGVEQFF TGTGCCAGCAGCTTAATTGATAGATTGGGCGTTGAGCAGTTCTTC
TRBD2 TRBJ2-2 TRBV9 once CASSVKAGGGTGELFF TGTGCCAGCAGCGTCAAAGCGGGGGGTGGCACCGGGGAGCTGTTTTTT
NA TRBJ2-7 TRBV5-6 many CASSLTGKWNEQYF TGTGCCAGCAGCCTCACAGGGAAATGGAACGAGCAGTACTTC
TRBD1 TRBJ1-4 TRBV5-1 NA CASSVGQGNEKLFF TGCGCCAGCAGCGTCGGACAGGGGAATGAAAAACTGTTTTTT
NA TRBJ1-1 TRBV12-3/TRBV12-4 NA CASSLWGRAFF TGTGCCAGCAGTTTATGGGGGCGAGCTTTCTTT
NA TRBJ1-5 TRBV30 NA CAWSGGFRQPQHF TGTGCCTGGAGTGGAGGGTTCAGGCAGCCCCAGCATTTT
NA TRBJ2-3 TRBV6-2/TRBV6-3 NA CASSRDLSRRVNTDTQYF TGTGCCAGCAGTCGTGACTTATCAAGGCGAGTGAACACAGATACGCAGTATTTT
NA TRBJ1-2 TRBV2 NA CASSPTAGYTF TGTGCCAGCAGCCCGACAGCTGGCTACACCTTC
NA TRBJ2-2 TRBV10-2 NA CASSVTGVGELFF TGCGCCAGCAGTGTTACAGGAGTCGGGGAGCTGTTTTTT
TRBD1 TRBJ2-1 TRBV4-3 NA CASSQEGTGLEGEQFF TGCGCCAGCAGCCAAGAAGGGACAGGCTTAGAAGGGGAGCAGTTCTTC
NA TRBJ1-5 TRBV5-8 NA CASSVWVGDPGQPQHF TGTGCCAGCAGCGTATGGGTTGGAGATCCGGGGCAGCCCCAGCATTTT
TRBD1 TRBJ2-7 TRBV30 NA CAWSVGTGSLSEQYF TGTGCCTGGAGTGTCGGGACAGGGAGCTTGAGCGAGCAGTACTTC
NA TRBJ2-7 TRBV5-6 once CASSSGTSEQYF TGTGCCAGCAGCTCCGGGACAAGCGAGCAGTACTTC
NA TRBJ2-7 TRBV20-1 NA CSGLEGYEQYF TGCAGTGGGTTGGAGGGGTACGAGCAGTACTTC
NA TRBJ1-6 TRBV6-1 NA CASSDWEPYNSPLHF TGTGCCAGCAGTGATTGGGAGCCCTATAATTCACCCCTCCACTTT
TRBD2 TRBJ2-7 TRBV27 NA CASSLSGVLLLEQYF TGTGCCAGCAGTTTAAGCGGGGTTCTTCTCCTCGAGCAGTACTTC
TRBD1 TRBJ2-1 TRBV2 NA CAAERGLFF TGTGCCGCAGAGAGGGGGCTGTTCTTC
TRBD1 TRBJ2-5 TRBV27 NA CASSQTGGRTTQYF TGTGCCAGCAGTCAGACAGGGGGTCGGACGACCCAGTACTTC
NA TRBJ2-5 TRBV10-3 NA CAGRDSLRETQYF TGTGCCGGCCGGGACTCCCTGCGGGAGACCCAGTACTTC
NA TRBJ2-5 TRBV3-1/TRBV3-2 NA CASSQVRGETQYF TGTGCCAGCAGCCAAGTCAGGGGAGAGACCCAGTACTTC
TRBD1 TRBJ1-2 TRBV5-4 NA CASSLWDRGRGYTF TGTGCCAGCAGCTTGTGGGACAGGGGGCGAGGCTACACCTTC
NA TRBJ1-2 TRBV27 NA CASSLRGHGYTF TGTGCCAGCAGTCTCAGGGGCCATGGCTACACCTTC
TRBD1 TRBJ1-5 TRBV7-8 once CASSLDRIQPQHF TGTGCCAGCAGCTTGGACAGGATCCAGCCCCAGCATTTT
NA TRBJ1-5 TRBV2 NA CASQLSEGNQPQHF TGTGCCAGCCAACTCTCCGAGGGCAATCAGCCCCAGCATTTT
NA TRBJ2-7 TRBV6-5 NA CASSRPGSSSYEQYF TGTGCCAGCAGTCGCCCGGGGTCCAGCTCCTACGAGCAGTACTTC
NA TRBJ2-7 TRBV4-2 NA CASSQERTFYEQYF TGTGCCAGCAGCCAAGAAAGGACTTTCTACGAGCAGTACTTC
TRBD1 TRBJ2-3 TRBV4-1 NA CASSTQGVGRADTQYF TGCGCCAGCAGTACACAGGGGGTAGGGCGGGCAGATACGCAGTATTTT
NA TRBJ2-7 TRBV19 NA CASSTPGVRGYEQYF TGTGCCAGTAGTACCCCCGGGGTCAGGGGCTACGAGCAGTACTTC
NA TRBJ1-6 TRBV11-3 NA CASSLDGQGNSPLHF TGTGCCAGCAGCTTAGATGGTCAGGGGAACTCACCCCTCCACTTT